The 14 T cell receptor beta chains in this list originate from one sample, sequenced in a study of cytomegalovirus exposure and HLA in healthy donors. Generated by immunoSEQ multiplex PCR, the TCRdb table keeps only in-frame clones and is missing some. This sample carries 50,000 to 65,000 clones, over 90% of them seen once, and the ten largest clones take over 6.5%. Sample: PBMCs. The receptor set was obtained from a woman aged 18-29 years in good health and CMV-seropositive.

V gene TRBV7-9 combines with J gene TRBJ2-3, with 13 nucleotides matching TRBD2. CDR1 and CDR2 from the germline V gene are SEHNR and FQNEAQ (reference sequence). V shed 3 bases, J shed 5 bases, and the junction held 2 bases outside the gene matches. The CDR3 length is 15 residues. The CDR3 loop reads CASSFRTSGRDTQYF. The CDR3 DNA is TGTGCCAGCAGCTTTCGGACTAGCGGGAGAGATACGCAGTATTTT.

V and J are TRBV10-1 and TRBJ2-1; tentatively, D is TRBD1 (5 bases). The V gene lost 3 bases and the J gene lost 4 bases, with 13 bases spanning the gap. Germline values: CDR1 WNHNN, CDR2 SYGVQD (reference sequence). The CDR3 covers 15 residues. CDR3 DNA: TGCGCCAGCAGTGAAATCCAGGGCCTATACAATGAGCAGTTCTTC. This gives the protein CASSEIQGLYNEQFF.

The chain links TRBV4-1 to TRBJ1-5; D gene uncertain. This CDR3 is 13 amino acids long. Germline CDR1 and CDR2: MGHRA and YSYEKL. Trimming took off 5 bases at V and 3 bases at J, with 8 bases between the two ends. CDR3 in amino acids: CASSGQLNQPQHF. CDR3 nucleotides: TGCGCCAGCAGCGGGCAGCTCAATCAGCCCCAGCATTTT.

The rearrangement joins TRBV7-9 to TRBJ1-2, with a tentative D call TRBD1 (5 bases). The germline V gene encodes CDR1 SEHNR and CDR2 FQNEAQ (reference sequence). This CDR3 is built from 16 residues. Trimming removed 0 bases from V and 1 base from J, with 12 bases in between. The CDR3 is CASSLATTALNYGYTF. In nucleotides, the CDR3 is TGTGCCAGCAGCTTAGCGACGACAGCCCTTAACTATGGCTACACCTTC.

The CDR3 DNA is TGTGCCAGCAGCCTCCGGGACAGGGACAAGCAGTACTTC. Translated: CASSLRDRDKQYF. J is TRBJ2-7 and V is TRBV11-3, with 9 positions matching TRBD1. The V gene's germline CDR1 is SGHNT and CDR2 YENEEA. V lost 5 bases, J lost 8 bases, and 7 bases stayed unmatched. CDR3 size: 13 residues.

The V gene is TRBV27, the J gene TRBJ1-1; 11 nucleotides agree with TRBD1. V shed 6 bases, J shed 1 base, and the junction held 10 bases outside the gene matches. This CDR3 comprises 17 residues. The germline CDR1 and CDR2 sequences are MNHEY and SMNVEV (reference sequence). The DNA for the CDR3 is TGTGCCAGCAGCACAGACCGGGACAGGGGGGGGAACACTGAAGCTTTCTTT. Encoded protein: CASSTDRDRGGNTEAFF.

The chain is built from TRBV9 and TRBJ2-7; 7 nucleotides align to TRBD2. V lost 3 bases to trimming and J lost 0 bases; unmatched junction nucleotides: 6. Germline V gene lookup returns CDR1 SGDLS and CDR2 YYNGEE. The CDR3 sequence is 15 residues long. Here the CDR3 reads CASSATSDSSYEQYF. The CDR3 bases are TGTGCCAGCAGCGCCACTAGCGATAGCTCCTACGAGCAGTACTTC.

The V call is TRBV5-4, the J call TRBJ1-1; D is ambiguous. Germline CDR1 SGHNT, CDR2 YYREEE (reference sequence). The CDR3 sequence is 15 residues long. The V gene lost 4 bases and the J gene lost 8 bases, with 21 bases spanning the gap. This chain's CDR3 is CASSPEIARGWEAFF. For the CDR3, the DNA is TGTGCCAGCAGCCCGGAAATTGCGCGAGGGTGGGAAGCTTTCTTT.

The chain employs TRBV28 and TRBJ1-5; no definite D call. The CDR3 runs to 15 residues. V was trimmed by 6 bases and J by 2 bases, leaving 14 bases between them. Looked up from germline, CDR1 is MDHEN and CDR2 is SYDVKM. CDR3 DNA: TGTGCCAGCAGCTCTGACACGCTTGGCAATCAGCCCCAGCATTTT. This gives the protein CASSSDTLGNQPQHF.

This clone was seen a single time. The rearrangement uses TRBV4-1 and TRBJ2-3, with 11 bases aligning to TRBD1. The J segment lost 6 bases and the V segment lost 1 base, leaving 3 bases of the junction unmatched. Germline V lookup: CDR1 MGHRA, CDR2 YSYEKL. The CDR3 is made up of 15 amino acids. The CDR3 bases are TGCGCCAGCAGCCAAGGGACAGGGGGCATGGATACGCAGTATTTT. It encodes CASSQGTGGMDTQYF.

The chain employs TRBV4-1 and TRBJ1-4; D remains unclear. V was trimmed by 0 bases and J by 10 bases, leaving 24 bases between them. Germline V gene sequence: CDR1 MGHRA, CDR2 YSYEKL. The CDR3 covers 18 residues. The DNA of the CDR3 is TGCGCCAGCAGCCAAGATCGGAGGGTTGGGGTTCAAGGAGGAAAACTGTTTTTT. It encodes CASSQDRRVGVQGGKLFF.

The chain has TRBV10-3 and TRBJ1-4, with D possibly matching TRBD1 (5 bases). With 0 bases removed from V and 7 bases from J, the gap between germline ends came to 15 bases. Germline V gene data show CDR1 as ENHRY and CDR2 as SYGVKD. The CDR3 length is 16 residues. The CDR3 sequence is CAISESFGAQREKLFF. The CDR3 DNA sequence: TGTGCCATCAGTGAGTCCTTTGGGGCTCAACGTGAAAAACTGTTTTTT.

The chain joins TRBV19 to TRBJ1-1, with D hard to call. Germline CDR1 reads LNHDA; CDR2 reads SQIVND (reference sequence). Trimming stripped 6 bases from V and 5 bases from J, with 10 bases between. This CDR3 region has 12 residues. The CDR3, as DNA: TGTGCCAGTAGGGACCCGGGAACTGAAGCTTTCTTT. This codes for CASRDPGTEAFF.

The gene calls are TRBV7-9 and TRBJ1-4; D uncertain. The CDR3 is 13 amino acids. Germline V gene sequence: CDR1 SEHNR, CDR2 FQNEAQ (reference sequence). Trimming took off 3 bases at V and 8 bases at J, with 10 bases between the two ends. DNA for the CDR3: TGTGCCAGCAGCTTCCTCCCGTCCGAAAAACTGTTTTTT. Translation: CASSFLPSEKLFF.